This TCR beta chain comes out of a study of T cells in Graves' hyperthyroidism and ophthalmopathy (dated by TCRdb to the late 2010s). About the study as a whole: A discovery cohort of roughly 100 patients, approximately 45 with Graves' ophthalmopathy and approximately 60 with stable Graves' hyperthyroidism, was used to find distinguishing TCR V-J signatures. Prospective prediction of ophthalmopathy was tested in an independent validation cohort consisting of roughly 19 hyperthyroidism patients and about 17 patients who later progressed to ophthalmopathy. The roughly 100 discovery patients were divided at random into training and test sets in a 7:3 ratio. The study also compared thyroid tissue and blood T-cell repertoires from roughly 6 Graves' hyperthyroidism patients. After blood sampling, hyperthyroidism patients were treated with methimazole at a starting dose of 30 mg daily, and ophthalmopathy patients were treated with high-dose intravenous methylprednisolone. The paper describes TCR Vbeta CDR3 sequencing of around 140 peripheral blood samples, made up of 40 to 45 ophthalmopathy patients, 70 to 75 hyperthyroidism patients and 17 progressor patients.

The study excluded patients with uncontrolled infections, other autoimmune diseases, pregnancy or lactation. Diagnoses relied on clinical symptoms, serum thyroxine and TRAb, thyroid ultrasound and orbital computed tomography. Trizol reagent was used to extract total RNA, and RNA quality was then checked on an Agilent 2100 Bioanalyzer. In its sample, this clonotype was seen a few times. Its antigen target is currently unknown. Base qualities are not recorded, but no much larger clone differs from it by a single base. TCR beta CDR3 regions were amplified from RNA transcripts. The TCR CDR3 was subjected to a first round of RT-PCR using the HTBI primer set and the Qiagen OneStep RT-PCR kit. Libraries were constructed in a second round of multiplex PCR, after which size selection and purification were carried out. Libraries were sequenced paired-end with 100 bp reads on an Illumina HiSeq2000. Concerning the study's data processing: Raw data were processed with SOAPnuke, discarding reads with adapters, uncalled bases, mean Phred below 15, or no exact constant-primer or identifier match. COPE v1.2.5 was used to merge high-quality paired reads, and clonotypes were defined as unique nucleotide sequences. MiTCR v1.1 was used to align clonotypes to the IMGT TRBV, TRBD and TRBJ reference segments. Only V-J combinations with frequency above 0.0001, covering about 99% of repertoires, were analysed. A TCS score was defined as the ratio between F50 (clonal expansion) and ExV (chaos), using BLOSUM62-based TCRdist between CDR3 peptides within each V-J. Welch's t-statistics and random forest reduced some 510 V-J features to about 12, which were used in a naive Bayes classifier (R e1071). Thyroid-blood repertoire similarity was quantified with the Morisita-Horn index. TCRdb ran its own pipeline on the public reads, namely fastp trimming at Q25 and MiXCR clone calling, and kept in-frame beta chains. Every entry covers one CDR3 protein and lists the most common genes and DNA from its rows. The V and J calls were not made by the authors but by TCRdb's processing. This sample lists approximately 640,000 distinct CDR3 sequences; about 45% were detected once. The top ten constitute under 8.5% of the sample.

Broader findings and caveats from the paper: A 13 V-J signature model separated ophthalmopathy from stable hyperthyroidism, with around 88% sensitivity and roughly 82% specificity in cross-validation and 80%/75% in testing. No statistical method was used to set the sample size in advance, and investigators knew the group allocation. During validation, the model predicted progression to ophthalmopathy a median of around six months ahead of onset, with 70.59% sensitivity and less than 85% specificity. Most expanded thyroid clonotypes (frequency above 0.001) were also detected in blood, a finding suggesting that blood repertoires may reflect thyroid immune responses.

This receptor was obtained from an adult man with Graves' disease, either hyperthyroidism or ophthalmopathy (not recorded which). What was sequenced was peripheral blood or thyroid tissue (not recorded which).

This receptor has the CDR3 CASSILGHAPQNTEAFF. In nucleotide form, the sequence is TGTGCCAGTAGTATCCTCGGTCACGCGCCGCAGAACACTGAAGCTTTCTTT. The rearranged segments are TRBV19 and TRBJ1-1; the D gene cannot be named for sure. The V end loses 3 bases and the J end loses 1 base, and a stretch of 18 bases separates them. Measured from the cysteine to the phenylalanine, the CDR3 is 17 residues long. The only DNA kept is the CDR3, 51 bases in frame from the first base. According to the germline V gene (reference sequence), CDR1 reads LNHDA and CDR2 reads SQIVND.